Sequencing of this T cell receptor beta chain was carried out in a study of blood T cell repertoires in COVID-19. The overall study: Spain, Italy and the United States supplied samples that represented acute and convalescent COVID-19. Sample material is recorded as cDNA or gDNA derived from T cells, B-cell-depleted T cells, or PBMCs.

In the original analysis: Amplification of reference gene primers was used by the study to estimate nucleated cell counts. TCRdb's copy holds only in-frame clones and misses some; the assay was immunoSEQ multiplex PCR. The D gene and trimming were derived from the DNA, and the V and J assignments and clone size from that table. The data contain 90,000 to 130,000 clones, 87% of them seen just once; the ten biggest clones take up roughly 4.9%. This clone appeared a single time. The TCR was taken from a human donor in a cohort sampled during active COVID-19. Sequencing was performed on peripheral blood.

The CDR3 DNA follows: TGTGCCAGCAGTTCAGGGGACTATGGCTACACCTTC. Its protein is CASSSGDYGYTF. This chain links TRBV28 with TRBJ1-2; D is perhaps TRBD1 (6 bases). Deletions cut 4 bases from V and 3 bases from J, with 6 bases between. This CDR3 contains 12 residues. In germline, CDR1 is MDHEN, CDR2 SYDVKM.